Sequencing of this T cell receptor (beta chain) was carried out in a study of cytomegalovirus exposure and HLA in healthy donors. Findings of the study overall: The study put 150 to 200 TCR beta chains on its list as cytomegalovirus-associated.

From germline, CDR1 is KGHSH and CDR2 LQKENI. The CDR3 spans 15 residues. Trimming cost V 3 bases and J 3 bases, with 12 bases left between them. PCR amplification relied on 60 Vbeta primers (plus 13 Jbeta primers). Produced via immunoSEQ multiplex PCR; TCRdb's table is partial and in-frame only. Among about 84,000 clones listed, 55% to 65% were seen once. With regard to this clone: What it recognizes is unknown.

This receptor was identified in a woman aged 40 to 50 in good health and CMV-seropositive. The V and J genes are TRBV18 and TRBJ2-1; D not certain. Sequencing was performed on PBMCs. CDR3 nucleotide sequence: TGTGCCAGCTCACCGGGTCGACAAAACTACAATGAGCAGTTCTTC. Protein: CASSPGRQNYNEQFF.